In its sample, the clone carrying this T cell receptor (beta chain) ranks as medium-sized. Antigen unknown. The data were obtained in a study of neurological immune-mediated disorders. Study-wide results and limits: Subjects shared no identical expanded-clone CDR3 amino acid sequences, suggesting private TCR-beta repertoires in all groups.

CDR1 is SEHNR and CDR2 is FQNEAQ in the germline V gene (reference sequence). This CDR3 comprises 13 residues. The ends were cut back, 3 bases at V and 7 bases at J, with 10 bases in the middle. The method for making cDNA was 5'RACE, and it used 10-nucleotide random UMIs. TCRdb analysed the 5' RACE reads with MiXCR anew, one entry per CDR3 protein. The table lists roughly 9,800 distinct CDR3 sequences, 22% of them singletons. Sequencing input: CD8+ T cells from blood. V is TRBV7-9 and J is TRBJ2-1; D gene unclear. This TCR derives from a woman in her 40s with multiple sclerosis. The CDR3 DNA reads as TGTGCCAGCAGCTTTAGTTTGGAAAATGAGCAGTTCTTC. Residues: CASSFSLENEQFF.